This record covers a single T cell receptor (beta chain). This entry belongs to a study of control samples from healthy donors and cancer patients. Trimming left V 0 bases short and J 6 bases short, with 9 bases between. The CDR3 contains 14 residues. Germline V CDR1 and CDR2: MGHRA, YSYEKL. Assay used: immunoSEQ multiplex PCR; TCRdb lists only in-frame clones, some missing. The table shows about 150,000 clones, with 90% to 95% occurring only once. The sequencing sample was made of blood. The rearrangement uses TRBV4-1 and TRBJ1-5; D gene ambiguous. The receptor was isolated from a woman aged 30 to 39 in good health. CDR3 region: CASSQDILTQPQHF. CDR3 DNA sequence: TGCGCCAGCAGCCAAGATATTTTGACTCAGCCCCAGCATTTT.